This T cell receptor (beta chain) was captured by sequencing in a study of T cells in Graves' hyperthyroidism and ophthalmopathy (dated 2019 in TCRdb). With regard to the full study: Peripheral blood samples were taken at the time of initial diagnosis, prior to any treatment. The study also compared thyroid tissue and blood T-cell repertoires from several Graves' hyperthyroidism patients. An independent validation cohort of fewer than 20 hyperthyroidism patients and approximately 17 patients who later progressed to ophthalmopathy tested prospective prediction of ophthalmopathy. According to the paper, TCR Vbeta CDR3 sequencing was carried out on about 140 peripheral blood samples, which came from under 50 ophthalmopathy, some 73 hyperthyroidism and about 17 progressor patients. After sampling, hyperthyroidism patients received methimazole starting at 30 mg daily, and ophthalmopathy patients received high-dose intravenous methylprednisolone. To identify TCR V-J signatures that set the groups apart, the researchers used a discovery cohort of 100 patients, made up of 40 to 45 with Graves' ophthalmopathy and about 60 with stable Graves' hyperthyroidism. The 95 to 100 discovery patients were divided at random into training and test sets in a 7:3 ratio.

Ten or more counts support this clonotype. Its antigen is currently not known. Within one base of it there is no much larger clone, and no base qualities were kept. CDR1 DFQATT and CDR2 SNEGSKA are derived from the germline V gene (reference sequence). The CDR3, cysteine through phenylalanine, is 16 amino acids long. Only the CDR3 region is kept as DNA, spanning 48 bases read in frame from base 1. The junction shows trimming of 5 bases on V and 4 bases on J, and the gene matches do not reach 10 bases of it. Study-wide findings and limitations: No statistical method was used to fix the sample size in advance, and group allocation was not hidden from the investigators. Blood samples also contained most of the expanded thyroid clonotypes (frequency above 0.001), which suggests that blood repertoires may reflect thyroid immune responses. Ophthalmopathy was separated from stable hyperthyroidism by a 13 V-J signature model, with around 90% sensitivity and approximately 81% specificity obtained in cross-validation and 80%/75% obtained in testing. In validation, the model predicted progression to ophthalmopathy with about 71% sensitivity and less than 75% specificity, a median of approximately 6.7 months before onset.

The TCR beta CDR3 regions were amplified from the RNA transcripts. For the first round of RT-PCR on the TCR CDR3, the HTBI primer set was used together with the Qiagen OneStep RT-PCR kit. Libraries were constructed in a second round of multiplex PCR, after which size selection and purification were carried out. The libraries were sequenced on an Illumina HiSeq2000 using paired-end 100 bp reads. As for the authors' bioinformatics: Raw data were processed with SOAPnuke, discarding reads with adapters, uncalled bases, mean Phred below 15, or no exact constant-primer or identifier match. High-quality paired reads were merged using COPE v1.2.5, and each unique nucleotide sequence was defined as a clonotype. MiTCR v1.1 was used to align clonotypes to the IMGT TRBV, TRBD and TRBJ reference segments. Analysis was restricted to V-J combinations with a frequency above 0.0001, which covered over 98% of repertoires. A TCS score was defined as the ratio between F50 (clonal expansion) and ExV (chaos), using BLOSUM62-based TCRdist between CDR3 peptides within each V-J. Welch's t-statistics and random forest reduced just over 500 V-J features to 13, which were used in a naive Bayes classifier (R e1071). Through fastp at Q25 and MiXCR, TCRdb rebuilt clones from the public reads, retaining in-frame beta chains. Rows matching on CDR3 protein sequence are summarized as one entry with the most common DNA and genes. Here the V and J calls rest on TCRdb's processing, not on the authors' analysis. This sample lists about 350,000 distinct CDR3 sequences; 14% were detected once. Roughly 25% of the sample rests with the top ten.

Stable Graves' hyperthyroidism was defined as no progression to ophthalmopathy during 18 months of follow-up. The hyperthyroidism patients were between 18 and 65 years old and newly diagnosed, with a disease duration of less than 2 months. Exclusion was applied to patients with uncontrolled infections, other autoimmune diseases, pregnancy or lactation. Diagnoses were established on the basis of clinical symptoms, serum thyroxine and TRAb, thyroid ultrasound, and orbital computed tomography. PBMCs were separated from 7.5 to 10 ml of fresh peripheral blood using Ficoll-Paque density gradient centrifugation. Total RNA was extracted with Trizol reagent, and quality was checked on an Agilent 2100 Bioanalyzer.

The source is a woman in her thirties with Graves' hyperthyroidism. The chain joins TRBV20-1 to TRBJ2-2; 10 bases in the junction line up with TRBD2. What was sequenced was blood. The DNA reads as follows: TGCAGTGCTGGAAATATAGCGGGAGGTTCCACCGGGGAGCTGTTTTTT. Its coded protein is CSAGNIAGGSTGELFF.